The 12 T cell receptor beta chains below all came from one sample that was sequenced in a study of neurological immune-mediated disorders. TCRdb reprocessed the 5' RACE reads via MiXCR and lists one record per CDR3 protein. The table records under 70,000 distinct CDR3 sequences, under 30% of them present only once. The sample's time point: technical triplicate 2. Sequencing was carried out using PBMCs. The receptors derive from a man between 60 and 75 years old with HTLV-1-associated myelopathy (HAM/TSP).

This clonotype was counted once. A single base separates this from a much larger clone, so it may be a read error. No conserved phenylalanine or tryptophan ends this CDR3, so it is likely a read error. The rearrangement uses TRBV29-1 and TRBJ2-5; the D is unclear. Trimming took 2 bases from V and 10 from J, leaving 8 bases between them. The CDR3 spans 10 residues. Germline loops: CDR1 SQVTM, CDR2 ANQGSEA. The CDR3 spells CSVEWPVQYC. The CDR3, as DNA: TGCAGCGTTGAATGGCCAGTCCAGTACTGC.

This clonotype was found many times. DNA for the CDR3: TGTGCCAGCAGCCAACCGACAGGGGGAAGCAATTCACCCCTCCACTTT. Its protein product is CASSQPTGGSNSPLHF. The V and J genes are TRBV4-2 and TRBJ1-6; 9 nucleotides align to TRBD1. Trimming took 2 bases from V and 7 from J; bases not matched to a gene: 6. There are 16 residues in the CDR3. CDR1 LGHNA and CDR2 YNFKEQ come from the germline V gene.

Many counts were recorded for this clonotype. This chain joins TRBV20-1 and TRBJ2-1; D remains ambiguous. The CDR3 extends over 15 amino acids. Trimming shortened V by 0 bases and J by 1 base, and 10 bases separated the two germline ends. Germline loops: CDR1 DFQATT, CDR2 SNEGSKA (reference sequence). CDR3 DNA sequence: TGCAGTGCTAGAGATCGGCAGATATCCTACAATGAGCAGTTCTTC. The encoded protein is CSARDRQISYNEQFF.

This clonotype was recorded at least ten times. The chain is built from TRBV5-1 and TRBJ2-1; D may be TRBD2 (6 bases). Germline V gives CDR1 SGHRS, CDR2 YFSETQ. Trimming took off 0 bases at V and 0 bases at J, with 13 bases between the two ends. The CDR3 runs to 17 residues. The CDR3 loop is CASSLGFTGDSYNEQFF. In nucleotides, the CDR3 is TGCGCCAGCAGCTTGGGATTCACGGGAGACTCCTACAATGAGCAGTTCTTC.

A remark on this clonotype: It may be a read error: a sequence one base away is much more abundant. This chain links TRBV5-1 with TRBJ2-1; TRBD2 matches 9 bases. Germline values: CDR1 SGHRS, CDR2 YFSETQ. There are 16 residues in the CDR3. V shed 1 base, J shed 8 bases, and the junction held 10 bases outside the gene matches. The DNA of the CDR3 is TGCGCCAGCAGCTTGAGGGTTAGCGGGAGATGGGATGAGCAGTTCTTC. Residues: CASSLRVSGRWDEQFF.

The chain couples TRBV5-1 to TRBJ1-2, with 7 positions matching TRBD1. Germline V gene lookup returns CDR1 SGHRS and CDR2 YFSETQ. The J segment lost 3 bases and the V segment lost 2 bases, leaving 7 bases of the junction unmatched. The CDR3 spans 15 residues. The CDR3 DNA reads TGCGCCAGCAGCTTTGGGACAGCGAAGCACTATGGCTACACCTTC. Its translation: CASSFGTAKHYGYTF.

The chain has TRBV6-1 and TRBJ2-1, with TRBD2 matching over 8 bases. The CDR3 covers 14 residues. V lost 7 bases, J lost 4 bases, and 6 bases stayed unmatched. Germline loops: CDR1 MNHNS, CDR2 SASEGT. This CDR3 is CASKRGGEYNEQFF. The CDR3 bases are TGTGCCAGCAAACGGGGGGGGGAGTACAATGAGCAGTTCTTC.

This clonotype was counted only a few times. This chain connects TRBV27 to TRBJ2-2; 12 bases match TRBD2. Per germline, CDR1 MNHEY and CDR2 SMNVEV (reference sequence). The CDR3 is 17 residues long. V lost 4 bases, J lost 6 bases, and 9 bases stayed unmatched. DNA of the CDR3: TGTGCCAGCAGTTCCCGAGGGACTAGCGGGTTAGCCGGGGAGCTGTTTTTT. This codes for CASSSRGTSGLAGELFF.

There are many counts of this clonotype. The chain uses TRBV2 and TRBJ1-5; D call uncertain. V was clipped by 3 bases and J by 2 bases, with 8 bases between them. CDR1 is SNHLY and CDR2 is FYNNEI in the germline V gene. The CDR3 is 14 residues long. The CDR3: CASSDLEGNQPQHF. The CDR3 DNA is TGTGCCAGCAGTGACCTTGAGGGCAATCAGCCCCAGCATTTT.

This clonotype was seen repeatedly, ten times or more. This chain joins TRBV2 and TRBJ1-2, with D perhaps TRBD1 (5 bases). The V and J ends lost 3 bases and 0 bases respectively, with 8 bases between them. Germline lookup yields CDR1 SNHLY and CDR2 FYNNEI. The CDR3 length is 14 residues. CDR3 sequence: CASSENRSNYGYTF. The CDR3 DNA reads as TGTGCCAGCAGTGAGAACAGGTCTAACTATGGCTACACCTTC.

The chain has TRBV7-9 and TRBJ1-1, with TRBD1 as a possible D gene (5 bases). The CDR3 totals 13 residues. Germline V lookup: CDR1 SEHNR, CDR2 FQNEAQ (reference sequence). V lost 2 bases, J lost 10 bases, and 14 bases lay in between. The CDR3 DNA is TGTGCCAGCAGCTTACCAGGGACCTCTGGAGCTTTCTTT. Protein: CASSLPGTSGAFF.

Many counts were recorded for this clonotype. The rearrangement uses TRBV12-3 or TRBV12-4 and TRBJ2-7; D might be TRBD2 (6 bases). The V and J ends lost 3 bases and 3 bases respectively, with 9 bases between them. The CDR3 runs to 13 residues. CDR3 nucleotides: TGTGCCAGCAGTTTGGGGACTCTCTACGAGCAGTACTTC. Protein product: CASSLGTLYEQYF.